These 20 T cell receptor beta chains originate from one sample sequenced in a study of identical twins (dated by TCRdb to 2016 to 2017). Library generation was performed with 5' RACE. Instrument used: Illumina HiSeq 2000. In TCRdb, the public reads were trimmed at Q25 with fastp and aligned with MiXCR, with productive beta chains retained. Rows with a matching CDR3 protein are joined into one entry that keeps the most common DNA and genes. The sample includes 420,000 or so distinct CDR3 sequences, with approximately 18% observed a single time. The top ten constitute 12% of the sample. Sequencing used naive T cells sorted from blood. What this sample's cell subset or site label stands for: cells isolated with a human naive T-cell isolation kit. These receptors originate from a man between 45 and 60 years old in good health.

CDR3 DNA: TGTGCCAGCAGCTTAGAGTGGGCAGGGGCCGCCAAAGTCGGGGAGCTGTTTTTT. This sequence encodes CASSLEWAGAAKVGELFF. The chain employs TRBV11-2 and TRBJ2-2; weak D call: TRBD1 (6 bases). The V gene lost 0 bases and the J gene lost 7 bases, with 21 bases spanning the gap. The germline V gene encodes CDR1 SGHAT and CDR2 FQNNGV. CDR3 length equals 18 residues.

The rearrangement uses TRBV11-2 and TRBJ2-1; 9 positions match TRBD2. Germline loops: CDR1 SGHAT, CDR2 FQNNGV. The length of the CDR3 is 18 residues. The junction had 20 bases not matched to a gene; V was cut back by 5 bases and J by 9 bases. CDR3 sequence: CASSPTWGLAPDVGEQFF. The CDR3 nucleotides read TGTGCCAGCAGCCCCACGTGGGGACTAGCTCCCGATGTGGGTGAGCAGTTCTTC.

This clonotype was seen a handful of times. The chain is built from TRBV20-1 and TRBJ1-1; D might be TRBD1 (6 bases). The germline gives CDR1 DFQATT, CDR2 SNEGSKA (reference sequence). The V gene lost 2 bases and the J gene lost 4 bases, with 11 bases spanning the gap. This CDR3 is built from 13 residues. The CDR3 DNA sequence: TGCAGTGCTAGATGGGGGGCTGGCACTGAAGCTTTCTTT. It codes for CSARWGAGTEAFF.

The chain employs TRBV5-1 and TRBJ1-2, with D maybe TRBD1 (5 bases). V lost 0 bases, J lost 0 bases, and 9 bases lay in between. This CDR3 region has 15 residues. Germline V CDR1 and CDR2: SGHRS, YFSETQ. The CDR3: CASSLDGAANYGYTF. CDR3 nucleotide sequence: TGCGCCAGCAGCTTGGATGGGGCGGCTAACTATGGCTACACCTTC.

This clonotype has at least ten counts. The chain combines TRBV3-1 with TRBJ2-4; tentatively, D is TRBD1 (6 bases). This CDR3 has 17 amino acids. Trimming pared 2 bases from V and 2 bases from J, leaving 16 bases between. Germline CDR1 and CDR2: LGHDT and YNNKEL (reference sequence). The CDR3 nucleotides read TGTGCCAGCAGCCAATCCATGACAGGCTTATCCAAAAACATTCAGTACTTC. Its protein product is CASSQSMTGLSKNIQYF.

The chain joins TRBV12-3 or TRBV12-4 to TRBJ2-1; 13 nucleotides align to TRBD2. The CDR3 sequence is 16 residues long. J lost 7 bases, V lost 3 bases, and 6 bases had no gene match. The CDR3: CASSFGLAGANNEQFF. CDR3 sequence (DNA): TGTGCCAGCAGTTTTGGACTAGCGGGGGCTAATAATGAGCAGTTCTTC.

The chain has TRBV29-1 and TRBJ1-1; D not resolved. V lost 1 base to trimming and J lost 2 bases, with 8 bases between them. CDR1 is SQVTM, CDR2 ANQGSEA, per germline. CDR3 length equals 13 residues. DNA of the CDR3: TGCAGCGTTGAAGGAACGGTTAACACTGAAGCTTTCTTT. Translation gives CSVEGTVNTEAFF. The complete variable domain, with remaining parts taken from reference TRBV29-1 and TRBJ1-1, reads SAVISQKPSRDICQRGTSLTIQCQVDSQVTMMFWYRQQPGQSLTLIATANQGSEATYESGFVIDKFPISRPNLTFSTLTVSNMSPEDSSIYLCSVEGTVNTEAFFGQGTRLTVV.

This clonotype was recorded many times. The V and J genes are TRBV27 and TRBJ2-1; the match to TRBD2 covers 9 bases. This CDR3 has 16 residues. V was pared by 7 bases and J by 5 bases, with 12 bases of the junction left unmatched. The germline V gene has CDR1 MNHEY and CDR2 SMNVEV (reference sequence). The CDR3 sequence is CASTGIAGEGDNEQFF. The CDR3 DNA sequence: TGTGCCAGCACCGGAATAGCGGGAGAGGGGGACAATGAGCAGTTCTTC.

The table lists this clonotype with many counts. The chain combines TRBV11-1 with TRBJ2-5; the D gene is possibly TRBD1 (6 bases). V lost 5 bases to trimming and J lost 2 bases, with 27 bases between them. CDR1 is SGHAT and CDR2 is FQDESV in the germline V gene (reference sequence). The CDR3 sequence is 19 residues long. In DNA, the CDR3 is TGTGCCAGCAGCGCCTACTTGTCCCAGGGGTCCCTTCTACAAGAGACCCAGTACTTC. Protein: CASSAYLSQGSLLQETQYF.

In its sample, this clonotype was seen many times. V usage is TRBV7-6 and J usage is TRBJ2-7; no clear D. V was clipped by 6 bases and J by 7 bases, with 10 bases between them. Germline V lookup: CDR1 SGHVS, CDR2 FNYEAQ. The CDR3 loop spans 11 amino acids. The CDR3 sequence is CASSPGEEQYF. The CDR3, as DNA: TGTGCCAGCAGTCCCGGAGAAGAGCAGTACTTC.

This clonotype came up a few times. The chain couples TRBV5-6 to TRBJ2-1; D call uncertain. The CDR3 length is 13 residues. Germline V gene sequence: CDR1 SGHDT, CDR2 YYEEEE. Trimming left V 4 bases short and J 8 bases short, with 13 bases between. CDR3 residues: CASSIDAVDEQFF. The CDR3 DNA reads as TGTGCCAGCAGCATCGACGCGGTGGATGAGCAGTTCTTC.

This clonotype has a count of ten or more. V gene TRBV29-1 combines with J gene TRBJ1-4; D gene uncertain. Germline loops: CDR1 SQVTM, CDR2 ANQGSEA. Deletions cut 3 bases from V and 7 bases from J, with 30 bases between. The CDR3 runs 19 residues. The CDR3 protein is CSVDSAPETFLEQCEKLFF. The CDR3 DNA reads TGCAGCGTTGATTCGGCCCCAGAAACGTTTTTGGAACAATGTGAAAAACTGTTTTTT.

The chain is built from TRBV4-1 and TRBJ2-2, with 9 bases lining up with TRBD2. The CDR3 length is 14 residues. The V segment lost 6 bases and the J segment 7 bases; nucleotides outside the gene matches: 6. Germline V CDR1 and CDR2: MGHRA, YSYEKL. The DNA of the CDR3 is TGCGCCAGCAGTTTCGCGGGGGGGAACGGGGAGCTGTTTTTT. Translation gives CASSFAGGNGELFF.

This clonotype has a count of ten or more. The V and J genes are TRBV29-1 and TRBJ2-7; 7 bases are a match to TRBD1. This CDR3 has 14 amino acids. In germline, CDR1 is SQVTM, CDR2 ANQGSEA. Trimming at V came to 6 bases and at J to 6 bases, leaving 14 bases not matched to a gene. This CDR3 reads CSVTAGTALGEQYF. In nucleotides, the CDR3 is TGCAGCGTGACGGCCGGGACAGCCCTGGGCGAGCAGTACTTC.

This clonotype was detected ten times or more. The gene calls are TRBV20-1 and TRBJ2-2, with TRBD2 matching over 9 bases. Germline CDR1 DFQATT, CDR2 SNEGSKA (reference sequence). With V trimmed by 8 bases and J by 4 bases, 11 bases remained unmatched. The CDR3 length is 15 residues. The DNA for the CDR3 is TGCAGTTCAGAGGTCTTAGCGGGAGTCACCGGGGAGCTGTTTTTT. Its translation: CSSEVLAGVTGELFF.

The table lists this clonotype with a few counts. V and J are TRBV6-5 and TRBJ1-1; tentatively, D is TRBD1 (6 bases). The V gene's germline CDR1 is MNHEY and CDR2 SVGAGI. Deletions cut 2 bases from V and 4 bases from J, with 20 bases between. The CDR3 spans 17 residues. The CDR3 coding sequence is TGTGCCAGCAGTTACGGGGGCGGGGGGGTAGGTGTCACTGAAGCTTTCTTT. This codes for CASSYGGGGVGVTEAFF.

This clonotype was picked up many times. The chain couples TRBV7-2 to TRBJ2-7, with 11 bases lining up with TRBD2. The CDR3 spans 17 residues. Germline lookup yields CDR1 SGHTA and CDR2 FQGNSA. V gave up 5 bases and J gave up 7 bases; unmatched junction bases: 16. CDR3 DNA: TGTGCCAGCAGCATACGACTAGCGGGATGGGAGCGATTTGAGCAGTACTTC. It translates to CASSIRLAGWERFEQYF.

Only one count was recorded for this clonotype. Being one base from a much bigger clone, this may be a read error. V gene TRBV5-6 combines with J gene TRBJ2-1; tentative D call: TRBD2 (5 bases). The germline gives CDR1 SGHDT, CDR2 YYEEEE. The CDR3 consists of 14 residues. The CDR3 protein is CASSQPKRYNVQFF. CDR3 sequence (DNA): TGTGCCAGCAGCCAACCCAAGCGGTACAATGTGCAGTTCTTC.

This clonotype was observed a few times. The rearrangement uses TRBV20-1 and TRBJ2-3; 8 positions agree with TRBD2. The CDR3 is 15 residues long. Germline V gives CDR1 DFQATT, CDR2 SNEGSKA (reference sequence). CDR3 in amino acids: CSPEGSGGASDTQYF. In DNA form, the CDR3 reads TGCAGCCCAGAGGGGTCCGGGGGGGCTTCAGATACGCAGTATTTT.

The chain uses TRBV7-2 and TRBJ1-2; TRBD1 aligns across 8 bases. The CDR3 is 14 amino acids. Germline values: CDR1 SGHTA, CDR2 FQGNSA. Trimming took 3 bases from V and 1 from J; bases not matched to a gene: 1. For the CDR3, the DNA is TGTGCCAGCAGCTTGACAGGGGTTAACTATGGCTACACCTTC. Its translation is CASSLTGVNYGYTF.